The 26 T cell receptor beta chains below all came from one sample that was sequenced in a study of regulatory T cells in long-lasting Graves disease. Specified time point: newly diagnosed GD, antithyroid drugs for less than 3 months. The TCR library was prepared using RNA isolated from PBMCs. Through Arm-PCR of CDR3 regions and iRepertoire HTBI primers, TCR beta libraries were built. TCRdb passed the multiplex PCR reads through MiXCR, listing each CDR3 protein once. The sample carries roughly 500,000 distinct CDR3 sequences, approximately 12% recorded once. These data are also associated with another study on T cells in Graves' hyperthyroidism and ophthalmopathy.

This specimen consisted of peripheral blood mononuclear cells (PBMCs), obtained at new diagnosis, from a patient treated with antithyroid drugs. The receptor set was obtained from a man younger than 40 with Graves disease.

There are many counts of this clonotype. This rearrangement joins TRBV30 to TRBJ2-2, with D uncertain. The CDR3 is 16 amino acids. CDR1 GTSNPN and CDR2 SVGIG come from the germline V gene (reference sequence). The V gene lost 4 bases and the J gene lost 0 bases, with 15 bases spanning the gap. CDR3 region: CAWKLPGKANTGELFF. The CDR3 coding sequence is TGTGCCTGGAAACTACCTGGGAAGGCGAACACCGGGGAGCTGTTTTTT.

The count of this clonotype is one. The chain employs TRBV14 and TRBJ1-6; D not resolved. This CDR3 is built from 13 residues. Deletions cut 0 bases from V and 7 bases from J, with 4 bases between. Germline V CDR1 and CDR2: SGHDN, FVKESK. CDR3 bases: TGTGCCAGCAGCCAAGATTTGAATTCACCCCTCCACTTT. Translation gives CASSQDLNSPLHF.

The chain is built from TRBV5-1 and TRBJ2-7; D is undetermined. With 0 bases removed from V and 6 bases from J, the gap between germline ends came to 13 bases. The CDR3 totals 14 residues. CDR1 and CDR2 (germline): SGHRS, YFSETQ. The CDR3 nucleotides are TGCGCCAGCAGCTTGGCCGTCGGGCTGGGCGAGCAGTACTTC. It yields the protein CASSLAVGLGEQYF.

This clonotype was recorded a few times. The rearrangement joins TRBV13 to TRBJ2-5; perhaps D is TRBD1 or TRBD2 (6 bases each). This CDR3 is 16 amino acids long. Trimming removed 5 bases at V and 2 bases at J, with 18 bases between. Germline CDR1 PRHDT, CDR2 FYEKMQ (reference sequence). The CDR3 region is CASSLPSGEAQETQYF. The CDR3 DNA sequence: TGTGCCAGCAGCCTCCCTTCAGGGGAGGCTCAAGAGACCCAGTACTTC. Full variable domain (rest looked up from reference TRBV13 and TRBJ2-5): AAGVIQSPRHLIKEKRETATLKCYPIPRHDTVYWYQQGPGQDPQFLISFYEKMQSDKGSIPDRFSAQQFSDYHSELNMSSLELGDSALYFCASSLPSGEAQETQYFGPGTRLLVL.

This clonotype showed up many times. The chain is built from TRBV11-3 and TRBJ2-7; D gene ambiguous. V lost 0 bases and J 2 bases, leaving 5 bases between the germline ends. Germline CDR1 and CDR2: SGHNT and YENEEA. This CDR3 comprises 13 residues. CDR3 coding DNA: TGTGCCAGCAGCTTAGATCAAACCTACGAGCAGTACTTC. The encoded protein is CASSLDQTYEQYF. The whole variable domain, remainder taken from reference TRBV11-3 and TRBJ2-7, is EAGVVQSPRYKIIEKKQPVAFWCNPISGHNTLYWYLQNLGQGPELLIRYENEEAVDDSQLPKDRFSAERLKGVDSTLKIQPAELGDSAVYLCASSLDQTYEQYFGPGTRLTVT.

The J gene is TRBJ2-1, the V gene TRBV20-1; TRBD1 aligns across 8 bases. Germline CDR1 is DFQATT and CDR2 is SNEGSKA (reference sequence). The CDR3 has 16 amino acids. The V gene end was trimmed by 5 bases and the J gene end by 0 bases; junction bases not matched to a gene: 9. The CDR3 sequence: CSAYPLGQVSYNEQFF. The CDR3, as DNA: TGCAGTGCTTACCCCCTGGGACAGGTCTCCTACAATGAGCAGTTCTTC.

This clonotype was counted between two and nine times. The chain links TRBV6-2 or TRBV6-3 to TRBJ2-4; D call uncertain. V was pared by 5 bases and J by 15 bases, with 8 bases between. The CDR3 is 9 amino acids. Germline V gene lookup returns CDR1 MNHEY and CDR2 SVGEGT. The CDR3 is CASSESRYF. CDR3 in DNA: TGTGCCAGCAGTGAAAGCAGGTACTTC.

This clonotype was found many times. Here the CDR3 reads CASSQQGQGETQYF. CDR3 nucleotides: TGTGCCAGCAGCCAACAGGGACAGGGTGAGACCCAGTACTTC. V is TRBV3-1 and J is TRBJ2-5; 9 nucleotides align to TRBD1. This CDR3 region has 14 residues. Germline V gene sequence: CDR1 LGHDT, CDR2 YNNKEL (reference sequence). V dropped 2 bases and J dropped 5; count of bases not matched to a gene: 3.

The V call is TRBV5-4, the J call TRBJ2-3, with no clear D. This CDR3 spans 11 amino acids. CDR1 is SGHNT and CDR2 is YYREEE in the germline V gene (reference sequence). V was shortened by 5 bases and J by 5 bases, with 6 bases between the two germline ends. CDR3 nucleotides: TGTGCCAGCAGGCTAGAAGATACGCAGTATTTT. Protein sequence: CASRLEDTQYF.

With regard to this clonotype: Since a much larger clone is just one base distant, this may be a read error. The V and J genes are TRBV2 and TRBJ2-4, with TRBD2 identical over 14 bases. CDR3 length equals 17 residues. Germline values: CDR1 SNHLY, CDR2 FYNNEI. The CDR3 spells CASSPRTSGGSGNIQHF. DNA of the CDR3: TGTGCCAGCAGCCCCCGGACTAGCGGGGGGTCAGGCAACATTCAGCACTTC. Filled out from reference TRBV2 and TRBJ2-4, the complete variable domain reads EPEVTQTPSHQVTQMGQEVILRCVPISNHLYFYWYRQILGQKVEFLVSFYNNEISEKSEIFDDQFSVERPDGSNFTLKIRSTKLEDSAMYFCASSPRTSGGSGNIQHFGAGTRLSVL.

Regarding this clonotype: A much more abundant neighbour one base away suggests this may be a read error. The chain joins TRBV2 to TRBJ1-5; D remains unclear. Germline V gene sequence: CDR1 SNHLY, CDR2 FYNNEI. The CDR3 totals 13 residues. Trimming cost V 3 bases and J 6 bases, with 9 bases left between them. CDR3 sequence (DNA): TGTGCCAGCAGTGACCGGCTAGGTCAGCCCCAGCATTTT. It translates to CASSDRLGQPQHF.

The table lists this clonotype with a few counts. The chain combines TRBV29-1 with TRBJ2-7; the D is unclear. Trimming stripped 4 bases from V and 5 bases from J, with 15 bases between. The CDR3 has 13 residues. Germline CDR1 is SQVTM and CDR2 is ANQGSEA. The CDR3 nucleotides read TGCAGCGTTGCCTGGGGTCTAATGAACGAGCAGTACTTC. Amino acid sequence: CSVAWGLMNEQYF.

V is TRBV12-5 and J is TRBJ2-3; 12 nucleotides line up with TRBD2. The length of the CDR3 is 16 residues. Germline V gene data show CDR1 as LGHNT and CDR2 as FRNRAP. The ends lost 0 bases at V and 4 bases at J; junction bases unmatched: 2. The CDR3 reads CASGLVLAGGPDTQYF. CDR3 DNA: TGTGCTAGTGGTTTGGTGCTAGCGGGAGGGCCAGATACGCAGTATTTT.

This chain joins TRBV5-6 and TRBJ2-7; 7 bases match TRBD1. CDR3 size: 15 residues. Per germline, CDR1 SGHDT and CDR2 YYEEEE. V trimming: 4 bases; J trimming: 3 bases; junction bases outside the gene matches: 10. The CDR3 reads CASSNGDRDVYEQYF. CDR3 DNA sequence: TGTGCCAGCAGCAACGGAGACAGGGACGTCTACGAGCAGTACTTC.

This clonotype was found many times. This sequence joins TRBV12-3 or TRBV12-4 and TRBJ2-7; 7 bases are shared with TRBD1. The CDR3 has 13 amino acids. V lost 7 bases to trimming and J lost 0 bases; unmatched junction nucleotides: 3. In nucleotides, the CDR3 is TGTGCCAGCACCCGACAGGGCTCCTACGAGCAGTACTTC. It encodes CASTRQGSYEQYF.

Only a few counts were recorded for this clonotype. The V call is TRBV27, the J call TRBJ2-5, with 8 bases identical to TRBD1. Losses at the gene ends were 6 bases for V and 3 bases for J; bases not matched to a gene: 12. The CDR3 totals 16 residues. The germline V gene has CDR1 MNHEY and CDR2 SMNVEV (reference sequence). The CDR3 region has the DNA TGTGCCAGCAGCCATCCTCGGGGGACAGGAAAAGAGACCCAGTACTTC. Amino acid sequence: CASSHPRGTGKETQYF.

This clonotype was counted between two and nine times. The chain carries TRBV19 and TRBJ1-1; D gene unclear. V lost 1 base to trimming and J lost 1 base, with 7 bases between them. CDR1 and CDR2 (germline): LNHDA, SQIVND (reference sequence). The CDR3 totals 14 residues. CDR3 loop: CASSIGFQNTEAFF. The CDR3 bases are TGTGCCAGTAGTATAGGGTTCCAGAACACTGAAGCTTTCTTT.

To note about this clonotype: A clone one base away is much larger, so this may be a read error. CDR3: CASSLEGRNWNEQFF. DNA for the CDR3: TGCGCCAGCAGCTTGGAGGGACGGAATTGGAATGAGCAGTTCTTC. The chain has TRBV5-1 and TRBJ2-1; D tentatively fits TRBD1 or TRBD2 (5 bases each). Trimming removed 0 bases at V and 7 bases at J, with 14 bases between. The CDR3 extends over 15 amino acids. The germline CDR1 and CDR2 sequences are SGHRS and YFSETQ.

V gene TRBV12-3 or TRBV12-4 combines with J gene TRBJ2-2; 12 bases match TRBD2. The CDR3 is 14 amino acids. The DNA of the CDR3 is TGTGCAACCGGACTAGCGGGACTCACCGGGGAGCTGTTTTTT. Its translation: CATGLAGLTGELFF.

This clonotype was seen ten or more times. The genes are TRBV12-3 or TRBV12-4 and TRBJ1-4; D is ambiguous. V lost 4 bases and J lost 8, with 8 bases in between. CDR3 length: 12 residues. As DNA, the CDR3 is TGTGCCAGCAGTTCCGGCAACGAAAAACTGTTTTTT. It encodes CASSSGNEKLFF.

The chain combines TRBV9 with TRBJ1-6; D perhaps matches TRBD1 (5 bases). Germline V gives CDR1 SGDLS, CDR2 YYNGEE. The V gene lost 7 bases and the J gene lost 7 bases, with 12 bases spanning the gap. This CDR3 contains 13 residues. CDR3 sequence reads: CASQRDPNSPLHF. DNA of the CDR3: TGTGCCAGCCAAAGGGACCCGAATTCACCCCTCCACTTT.

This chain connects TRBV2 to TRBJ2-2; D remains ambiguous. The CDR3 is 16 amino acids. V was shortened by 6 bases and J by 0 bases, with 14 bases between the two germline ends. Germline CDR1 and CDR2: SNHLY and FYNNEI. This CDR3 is CASRGRQTANTGELFF. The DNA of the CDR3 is TGTGCCAGCAGGGGTAGGCAAACCGCGAACACCGGGGAGCTGTTTTTT.

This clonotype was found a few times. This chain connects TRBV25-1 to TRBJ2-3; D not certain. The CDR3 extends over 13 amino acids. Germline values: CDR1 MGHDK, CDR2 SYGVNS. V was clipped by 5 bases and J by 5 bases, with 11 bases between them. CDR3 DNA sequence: TGTGCCAGCAGTCCCAACTTGAAAGATACGCAGTATTTT. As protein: CASSPNLKDTQYF.

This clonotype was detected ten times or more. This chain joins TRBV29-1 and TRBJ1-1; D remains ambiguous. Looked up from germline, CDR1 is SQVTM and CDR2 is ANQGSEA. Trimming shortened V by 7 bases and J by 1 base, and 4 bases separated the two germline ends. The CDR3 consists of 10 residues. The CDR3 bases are TGCAGCGCCGAGAACACTGAAGCTTTCTTT. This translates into CSAENTEAFF.

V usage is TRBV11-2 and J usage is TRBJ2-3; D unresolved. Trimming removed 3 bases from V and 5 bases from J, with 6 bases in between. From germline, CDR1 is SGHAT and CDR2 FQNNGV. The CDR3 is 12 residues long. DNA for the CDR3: TGTGCCAGCAGCTTCTGGATAGATACGCAGTATTTT. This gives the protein CASSFWIDTQYF. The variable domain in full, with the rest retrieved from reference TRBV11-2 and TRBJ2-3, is EAGVAQSPRYKIIEKRQSVAFWCNPISGHATLYWYQQILGQGPKLLIQFQNNGVVDDSQLPKDRFSAERLKGVDSTLKIQPAKLEDSAVYLCASSFWIDTQYFGPGTRLTVL.

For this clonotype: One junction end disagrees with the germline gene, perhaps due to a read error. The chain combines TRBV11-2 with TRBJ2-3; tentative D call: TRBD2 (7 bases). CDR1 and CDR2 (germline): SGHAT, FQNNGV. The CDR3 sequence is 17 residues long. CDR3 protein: CASSLVSGGGRTDTQYF. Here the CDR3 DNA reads TGTGCCAGTAGCTTAGTATCGGGGGGCGGGAGAACAGATACGCAGTATTTT.